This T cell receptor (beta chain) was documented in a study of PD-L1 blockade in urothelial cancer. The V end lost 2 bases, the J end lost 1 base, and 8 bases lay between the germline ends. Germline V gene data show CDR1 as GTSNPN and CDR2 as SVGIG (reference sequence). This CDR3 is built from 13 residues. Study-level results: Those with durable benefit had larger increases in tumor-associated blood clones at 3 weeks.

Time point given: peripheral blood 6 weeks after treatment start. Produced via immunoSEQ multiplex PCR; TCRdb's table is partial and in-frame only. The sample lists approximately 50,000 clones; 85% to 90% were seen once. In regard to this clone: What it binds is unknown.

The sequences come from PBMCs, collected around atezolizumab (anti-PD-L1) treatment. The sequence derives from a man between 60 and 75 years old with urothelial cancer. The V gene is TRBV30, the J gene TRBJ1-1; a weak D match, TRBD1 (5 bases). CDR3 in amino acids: CAWSFGGNTEAFF. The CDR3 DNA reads TGTGCCTGGAGTTTCGGGGGGAACACTGAAGCTTTCTTT.